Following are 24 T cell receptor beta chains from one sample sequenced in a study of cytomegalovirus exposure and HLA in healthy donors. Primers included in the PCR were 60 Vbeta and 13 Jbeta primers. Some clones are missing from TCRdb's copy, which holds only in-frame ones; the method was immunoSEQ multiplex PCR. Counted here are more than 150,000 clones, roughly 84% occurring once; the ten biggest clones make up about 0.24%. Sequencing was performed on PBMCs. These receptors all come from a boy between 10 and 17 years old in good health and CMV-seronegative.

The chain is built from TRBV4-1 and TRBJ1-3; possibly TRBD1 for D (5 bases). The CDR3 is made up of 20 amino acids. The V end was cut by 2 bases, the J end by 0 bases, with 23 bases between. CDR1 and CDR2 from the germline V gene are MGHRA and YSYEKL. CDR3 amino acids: CASSQFSLGGRAHSGNTIYF. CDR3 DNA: TGCGCCAGCAGCCAATTCAGTCTCGGCGGCAGGGCTCACTCTGGAAACACCATATATTTT.

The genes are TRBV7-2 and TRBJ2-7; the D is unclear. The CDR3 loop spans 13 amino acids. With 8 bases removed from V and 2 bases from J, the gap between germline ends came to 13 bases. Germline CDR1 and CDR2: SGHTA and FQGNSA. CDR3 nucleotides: TGTGCCAGCGGATCACATGGGCCCTACGAGCAGTACTTC. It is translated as CASGSHGPYEQYF. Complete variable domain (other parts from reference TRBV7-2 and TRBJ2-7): GAGVSQSPSNKVTEKGKDVELRCDPISGHTALYWYRQSLGQGLEFLIYFQGNSAPDKSGLPSDRFSAERTGGSVSTLTIQRTQQEDSAVYLCASGSHGPYEQYFGPGTRLTVT.

In DNA, the CDR3 is TGTGCCAGCAGTTTAACTAGCGGGAGGGAATTAGATACGCAGTATTTT. Translating gives CASSLTSGRELDTQYF. V gene TRBV28 combines with J gene TRBJ2-3; 13 bases match TRBD2. The CDR3 length is 16 residues. The J segment lost 5 bases and the V segment lost 2 bases, leaving 4 bases of the junction unmatched. The V gene's germline CDR1 is MDHEN and CDR2 SYDVKM.

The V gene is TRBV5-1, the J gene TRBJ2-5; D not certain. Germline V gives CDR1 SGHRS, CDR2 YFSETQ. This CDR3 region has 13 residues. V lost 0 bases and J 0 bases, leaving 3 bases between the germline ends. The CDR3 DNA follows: TGCGCCAGCAGCTTGGGTAACCAAGAGACCCAGTACTTC. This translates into CASSLGNQETQYF.

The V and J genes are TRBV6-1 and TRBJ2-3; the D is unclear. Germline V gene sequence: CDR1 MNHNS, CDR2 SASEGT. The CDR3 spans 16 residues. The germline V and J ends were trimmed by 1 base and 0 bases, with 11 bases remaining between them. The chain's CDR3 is CASSEVGSASTDTQYF. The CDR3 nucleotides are TGTGCCAGCAGTGAAGTCGGCAGCGCAAGCACAGATACGCAGTATTTT.

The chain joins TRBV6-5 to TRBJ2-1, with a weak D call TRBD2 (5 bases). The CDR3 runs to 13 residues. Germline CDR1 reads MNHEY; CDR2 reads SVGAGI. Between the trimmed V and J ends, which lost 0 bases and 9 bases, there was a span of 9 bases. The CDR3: CASSYSLRGEQFF. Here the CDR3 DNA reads TGTGCCAGCAGTTACTCCTTACGGGGTGAGCAGTTCTTC.

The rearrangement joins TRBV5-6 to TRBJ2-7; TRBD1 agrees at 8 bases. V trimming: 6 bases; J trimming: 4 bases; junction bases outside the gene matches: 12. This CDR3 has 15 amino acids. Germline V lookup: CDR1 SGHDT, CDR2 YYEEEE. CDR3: CASTLRRQGKYEQYF. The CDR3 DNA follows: TGTGCCAGCACCCTACGCCGACAGGGGAAGTACGAGCAGTACTTC.

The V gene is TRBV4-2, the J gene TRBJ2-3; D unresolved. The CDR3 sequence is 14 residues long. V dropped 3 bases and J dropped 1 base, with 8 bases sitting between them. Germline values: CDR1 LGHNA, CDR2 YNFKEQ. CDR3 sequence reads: CASSHTLGTDTQYF. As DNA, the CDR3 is TGTGCCAGCAGCCATACTTTGGGCACAGATACGCAGTATTTT.

The CDR3 sequence: CASSPRTSGIGDEQFF. The CDR3 nucleotides are TGTGCCAGCAGCCCCCGGACTAGCGGGATTGGCGATGAGCAGTTCTTC. This chain joins TRBV9 and TRBJ2-1; 12 bases map to TRBD2. The length of the CDR3 is 16 residues. CDR1 and CDR2 (germline): SGDLS, YYNGEE. The junction had 10 bases not matched to a gene; V was cut back by 4 bases and J by 8 bases.

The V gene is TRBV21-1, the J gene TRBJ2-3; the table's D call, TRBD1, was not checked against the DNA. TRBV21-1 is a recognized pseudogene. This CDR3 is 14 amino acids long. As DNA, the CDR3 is TGTGCCAGCAGCACCTGCAGGGCGACAGATACGCAGTATTTT. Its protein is CASSTCRATDTQYF.

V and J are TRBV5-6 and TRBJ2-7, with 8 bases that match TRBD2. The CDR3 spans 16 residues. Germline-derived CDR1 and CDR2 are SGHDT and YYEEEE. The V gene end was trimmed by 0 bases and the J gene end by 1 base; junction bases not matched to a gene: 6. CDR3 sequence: CASSLEGTRQSYEQYF. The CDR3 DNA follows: TGTGCCAGCAGCTTGGAGGGGACTAGGCAATCCTACGAGCAGTACTTC.

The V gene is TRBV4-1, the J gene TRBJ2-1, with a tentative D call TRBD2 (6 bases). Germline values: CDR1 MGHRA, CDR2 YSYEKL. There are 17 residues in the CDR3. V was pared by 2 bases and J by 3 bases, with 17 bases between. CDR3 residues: CASSQLNGGGFYNEQFF. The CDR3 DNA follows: TGCGCCAGCAGCCAACTAAACGGGGGAGGCTTCTACAATGAGCAGTTCTTC.

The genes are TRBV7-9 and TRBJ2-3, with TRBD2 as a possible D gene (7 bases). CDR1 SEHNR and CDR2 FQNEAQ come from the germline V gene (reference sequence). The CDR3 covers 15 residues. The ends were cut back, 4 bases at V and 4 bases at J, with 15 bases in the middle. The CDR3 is CASSSPGGEADTQYF. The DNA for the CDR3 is TGTGCCAGCAGCTCCCCGGGGGGCGAGGCAGATACGCAGTATTTT.

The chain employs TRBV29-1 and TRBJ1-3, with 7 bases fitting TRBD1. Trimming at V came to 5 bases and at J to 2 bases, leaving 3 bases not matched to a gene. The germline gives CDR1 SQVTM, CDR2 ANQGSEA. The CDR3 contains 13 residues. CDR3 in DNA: TGCAGCGTTCCCGGGACAGCTGGAAACACCATATATTTT. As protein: CSVPGTAGNTIYF.

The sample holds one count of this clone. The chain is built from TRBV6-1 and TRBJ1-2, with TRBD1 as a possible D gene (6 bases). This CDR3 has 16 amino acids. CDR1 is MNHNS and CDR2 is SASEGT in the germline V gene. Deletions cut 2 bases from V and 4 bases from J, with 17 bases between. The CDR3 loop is CASSEPRTASPYGYTF. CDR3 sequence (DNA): TGTGCCAGCAGTGAACCTCGGACAGCTTCCCCCTATGGCTACACCTTC.

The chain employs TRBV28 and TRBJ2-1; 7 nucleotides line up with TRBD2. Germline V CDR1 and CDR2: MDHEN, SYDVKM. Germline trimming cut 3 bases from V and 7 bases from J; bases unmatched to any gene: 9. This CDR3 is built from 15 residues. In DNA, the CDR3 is TGTGCCAGCAGTTTCGAGGGCGGGAGCGGGAATGAGCAGTTCTTC. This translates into CASSFEGGSGNEQFF.

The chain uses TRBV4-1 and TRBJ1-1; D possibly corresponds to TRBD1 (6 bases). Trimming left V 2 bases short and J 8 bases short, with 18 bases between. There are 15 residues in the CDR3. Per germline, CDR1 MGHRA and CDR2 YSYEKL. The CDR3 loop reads CASSQTLGSRGEAFF. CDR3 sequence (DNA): TGCGCCAGCAGCCAAACCCTAGGTTCCAGGGGCGAAGCTTTCTTT.

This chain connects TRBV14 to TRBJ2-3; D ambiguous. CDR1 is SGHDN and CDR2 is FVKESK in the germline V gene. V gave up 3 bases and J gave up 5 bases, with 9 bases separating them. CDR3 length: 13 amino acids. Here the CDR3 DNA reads TGTGCCAGCAGCCAGATTGGGCTAGATACGCAGTATTTT. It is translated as CASSQIGLDTQYF. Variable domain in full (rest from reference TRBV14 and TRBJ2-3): EAGVTQFPSHSVIEKGQTVTLRCDPISGHDNLYWYRRVMGKEIKFLLHFVKESKQDESGMPNNRFLAERTGGTYSTLKVQPAELEDSGVYFCASSQIGLDTQYFGPGTRLTVL.

In nucleotides, the CDR3 is TGCAGCGTTGAGGCGGCAGACCGCCAAGAGACCCAGTACTTC. This sequence encodes CSVEAADRQETQYF. V gene TRBV29-1 combines with J gene TRBJ2-5; the D is unclear. Per germline, CDR1 SQVTM and CDR2 ANQGSEA. The CDR3 covers 14 residues. V shed 3 bases and J shed 1 base, with 12 bases lying between them.

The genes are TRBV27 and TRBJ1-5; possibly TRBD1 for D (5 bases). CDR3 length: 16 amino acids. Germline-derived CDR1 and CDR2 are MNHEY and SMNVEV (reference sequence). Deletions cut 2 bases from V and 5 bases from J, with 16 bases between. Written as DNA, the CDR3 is TGTGCCAGCAGTTTAAGCCGAACAGGTCTCGATCAGCCCCAGCATTTT. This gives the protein CASSLSRTGLDQPQHF.

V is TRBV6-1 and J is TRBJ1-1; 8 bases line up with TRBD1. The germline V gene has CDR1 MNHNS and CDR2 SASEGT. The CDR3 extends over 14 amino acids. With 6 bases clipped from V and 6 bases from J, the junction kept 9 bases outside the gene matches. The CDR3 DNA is TGTGCCAGCAGCGCCGGGACAGGATCCCCTGAAGCTTTCTTT. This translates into CASSAGTGSPEAFF.

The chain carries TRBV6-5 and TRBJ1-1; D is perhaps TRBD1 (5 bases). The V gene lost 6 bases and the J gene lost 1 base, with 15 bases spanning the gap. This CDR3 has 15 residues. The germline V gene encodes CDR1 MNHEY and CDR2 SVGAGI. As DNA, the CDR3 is TGTGCCAGCAGCCCCTCAGGGTTTCCGAACACTGAAGCTTTCTTT. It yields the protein CASSPSGFPNTEAFF.

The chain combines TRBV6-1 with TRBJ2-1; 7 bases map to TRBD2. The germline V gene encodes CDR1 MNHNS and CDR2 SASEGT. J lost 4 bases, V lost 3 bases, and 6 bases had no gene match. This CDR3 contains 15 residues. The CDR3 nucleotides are TGTGCCAGCAGTGAGAGGGCGGGAGCTTACAATGAGCAGTTCTTC. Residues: CASSERAGAYNEQFF.

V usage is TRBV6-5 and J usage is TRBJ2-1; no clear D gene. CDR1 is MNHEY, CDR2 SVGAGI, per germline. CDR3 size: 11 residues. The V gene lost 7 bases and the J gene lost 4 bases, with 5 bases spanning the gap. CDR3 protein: CASTLYNEQFF. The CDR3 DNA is TGTGCCAGCACCCTATACAATGAGCAGTTCTTC.